The 23 T cell receptor beta chains given below trace back to one sample, sequenced in a study of shared clonotypes between healthy human individuals. Only in-frame clones appear in the TCRdb table, and some are missing; sequencing was by immunoSEQ multiplex PCR. The data contain 2 million to 2.5 million clones, roughly 93% of them singletons. The specimen sequenced was naive CD4+ T cells from PBMCs. Subset given: CD45RA+ positively selected. The receptors were gathered from a man younger than 30 in good health. Some clones in this sample may be carry-over from other donors' samples.

This clone was counted a single time. The CDR3 reads CASSKVPGSGANVLTF. The CDR3 nucleotides are TGTGCCAGTAGTAAGGTCCCCGGATCGGGGGCCAACGTCCTGACTTTC. The chain recombines TRBV19 with TRBJ2-6; no firm D call. The CDR3 consists of 16 residues. Germline loops: CDR1 LNHDA, CDR2 SQIVND (reference sequence). V lost 4 bases and J lost 4, with 14 bases in between.

J is TRBJ2-5 and V is TRBV5-1; D gene ambiguous. This CDR3 has 12 amino acids. The germline gives CDR1 SGHRS, CDR2 YFSETQ. Trimming took off 4 bases at V and 1 base at J, with 5 bases between the two ends. The CDR3 nucleotides are TGCGCCAGCAGCAACTCCCAAGAGACCCAGTACTTC. It encodes CASSNSQETQYF.

This clone is a singleton in its sample. Distinct nucleotide sequences in the sample also encode this CDR3. The genes are TRBV7-3 and TRBJ2-5; TRBD1 or TRBD2 may be the D gene (5 bases each). The germline V gene has CDR1 SGHTA and CDR2 FQGTGA. Between the trimmed V and J ends, which lost 2 bases and 2 bases, there was a span of 9 bases. This CDR3 has 14 residues. Here the CDR3 reads CASSLAGAQETQYF. Written as DNA, the CDR3 is TGTGCCAGCAGCTTAGCCGGGGCTCAAGAGACCCAGTACTTC.

The V call is TRBV11-1, the J call TRBJ2-5, with a weak D call TRBD1 (6 bases). Trimming stripped 5 bases from V and 1 base from J, with 11 bases between. Germline CDR1 is SGHAT and CDR2 is FQDESV (reference sequence). The CDR3 totals 14 residues. CDR3 residues: CASSPGATQETQYF. CDR3 in DNA: TGTGCCAGCAGCCCAGGGGCCACCCAAGAGACCCAGTACTTC.

The rearrangement joins TRBV18 to TRBJ2-3, with TRBD2 as a possible D gene (6 bases). Germline V gene data show CDR1 as KGHSH and CDR2 as LQKENI. Trimming took 3 bases from V and 4 from J, leaving 14 bases between them. This CDR3 has 15 amino acids. The CDR3 protein is CASSPRRETPDTQYF. The CDR3 bases are TGTGCCAGCTCACCTCGGCGGGAAACCCCAGATACGCAGTATTTT.

This chain uses TRBV6-4 with TRBJ2-3; the D is unclear. This CDR3 comprises 13 residues. V lost 4 bases, J lost 7 bases, and 12 bases lay in between. Germline V gene lookup returns CDR1 MRHNA and CDR2 SNTAGT. The CDR3 protein is CASSASGQNTQYF. For the CDR3, the DNA is TGTGCCAGCAGTGCTTCCGGTCAGAATACGCAGTATTTT.

The chain joins TRBV7-9 to TRBJ2-6; D uncertain. From germline, CDR1 is SEHNR and CDR2 FQNEAQ (reference sequence). CDR3 size: 18 residues. Trimming pared 1 base from V and 0 bases from J, leaving 13 bases between. DNA for the CDR3: TGTGCCAGCAGCTTAGTTTATTTTCGCAGCTCTGGGGCCAACGTCCTGACTTTC. It yields the protein CASSLVYFRSSGANVLTF.

The chain is built from TRBV25-1 and TRBJ2-5; D call uncertain. V lost 4 bases and J lost 6, with 6 bases in between. There are 11 residues in the CDR3. The V gene's germline CDR1 is MGHDK and CDR2 SYGVNS. The CDR3, as DNA: TGTGCCAGCAGTGGGGGAAAGACCCAGTACTTC. The encoded protein is CASSGGKTQYF.

The V and J genes are TRBV7-8 and TRBJ2-2, with 7 bases fitting TRBD1. The CDR3 totals 14 residues. Unmatched junction bases numbered 7, after V lost 5 bases and J lost 7 bases. Germline assignment: CDR1 SGHVS and CDR2 FQNEAQ. CDR3 in DNA: TGTGCCAGCAGCGGCGGACAGGCCCGCGGGGAGCTGTTTTTT. This sequence encodes CASSGGQARGELFF.

V and J are TRBV11-3 and TRBJ2-2; 14 nucleotides align to TRBD2. The CDR3 is 18 amino acids. The junction had 12 bases not matched to a gene; V was cut back by 4 bases and J by 8 bases. Germline-derived CDR1 and CDR2 are SGHNT and YENEEA. CDR3 amino acids: CASSSRGTSGRRTGELFF. The CDR3 DNA sequence: TGTGCCAGCAGCTCCCGAGGGACTAGCGGGAGAAGGACAGGGGAGCTGTTTTTT.

For this clone: Other DNA sequences within the sample encode an identical CDR3. The chain links TRBV5-1 to TRBJ2-2; 7 bases align to TRBD2. Germline CDR1 is SGHRS and CDR2 is YFSETQ. J was trimmed by 2 bases and V by 3 bases; bases with no gene match: 1. The CDR3 is 14 residues long. CDR3 sequence (DNA): TGCGCCAGCAGCTCAGCGGGAAACACCGGGGAGCTGTTTTTT. Translated: CASSSAGNTGELFF.

V and J are TRBV19 and TRBJ2-7; a possible D gene is TRBD2 (7 bases). V was shortened by 6 bases and J by 3 bases, with 18 bases between the two germline ends. The germline gives CDR1 LNHDA, CDR2 SQIVND (reference sequence). The length of the CDR3 is 15 residues. The CDR3 sequence is CASSTPGAGDYEQYF. As DNA, the CDR3 is TGTGCCAGTAGCACTCCAGGGGCGGGAGACTACGAGCAGTACTTC.

This clone was seen once. The sample holds other DNA sequences that translate to the same CDR3. The chain joins TRBV28 to TRBJ2-7; D possibly uses TRBD1 or TRBD2 (5 bases each). The CDR3 is 12 residues long. Germline V gene data show CDR1 as MDHEN and CDR2 as SYDVKM. The V end lost 2 bases, the J end lost 6 bases, and 8 bases lay between the germline ends. Written as DNA, the CDR3 is TGTGCCAGCAGTTTAGCGAGGGGCGAGCAGTACTTC. Translated: CASSLARGEQYF.

The chain carries TRBV9 and TRBJ2-7; 9 bases fit TRBD1. The CDR3 runs 14 residues. V was pared by 10 bases and J by 5 bases, with 13 bases of the junction left unmatched. Germline values: CDR1 SGDLS, CDR2 YYNGEE. DNA of the CDR3: TGTGCCGGGACACCCGGGACAGGGCCCAACGAGCAGTACTTC. It yields the protein CAGTPGTGPNEQYF.

V and J are TRBV5-1 and TRBJ2-3; D is possibly TRBD2 (5 bases). V was clipped by 5 bases and J by 0 bases, with 16 bases between them. Germline CDR1 SGHRS, CDR2 YFSETQ. CDR3 length equals 16 residues. The CDR3 bases are TGCGCCAGCAGGGGAATGAGCGGTTACAGCACAGATACGCAGTATTTT. Translation gives CASRGMSGYSTDTQYF.

The chain links TRBV27 to TRBJ2-3; TRBD2 agrees at 9 bases. The V gene end was trimmed by 5 bases and the J gene end by 0 bases; junction bases not matched to a gene: 3. The CDR3 has 15 amino acids. Germline-derived CDR1 and CDR2 are MNHEY and SMNVEV (reference sequence). CDR3 bases: TGTGCCAGCAGTCGACTAGCGGATAGCACAGATACGCAGTATTTT. Amino acids: CASSRLADSTDTQYF.

V usage is TRBV28 and J usage is TRBJ2-7; 8 bases match TRBD2. Unmatched junction bases numbered 6, after V lost 5 bases and J lost 0 bases. The CDR3 is 15 residues long. Germline loops: CDR1 MDHEN, CDR2 SYDVKM. CDR3 bases: TGTGCCAGCAGTAGTAGCGGGACGTACTCCTACGAGCAGTACTTC. Translating gives CASSSSGTYSYEQYF.

This clone was seen only once. The genes are TRBV28 and TRBJ1-2; no reliable D call. Trimming took 4 bases from V and 3 from J, leaving 9 bases between them. CDR3 length equals 13 residues. Germline lookup yields CDR1 MDHEN and CDR2 SYDVKM. The CDR3 nucleotides are TGTGCCAGCAGTTCGTCCCGTGACTATGGCTACACCTTC. This translates into CASSSSRDYGYTF.

V and J are TRBV5-1 and TRBJ2-5; TRBD2 agrees at 13 bases. The CDR3 sequence is 18 residues long. CDR1 is SGHRS, CDR2 YFSETQ, per germline. The V gene end was trimmed by 3 bases and the J gene end by 0 bases; junction bases not matched to a gene: 8. The CDR3 loop reads CASSSGTSGNYYQETQYF. As DNA, the CDR3 is TGCGCCAGCAGCTCCGGGACTAGCGGGAACTACTACCAAGAGACCCAGTACTTC.

The chain combines TRBV28 with TRBJ1-5; D gene unclear. This CDR3 is 15 amino acids long. Germline V gene data show CDR1 as MDHEN and CDR2 as SYDVKM. The germline V and J ends were trimmed by 2 bases and 2 bases, with 10 bases remaining between them. CDR3: CASSLGGPRNQPQHF. The CDR3 DNA is TGTGCCAGCAGTTTAGGAGGTCCTCGCAATCAGCCCCAGCATTTT.

The chain is built from TRBV10-3 and TRBJ1-6, with D unclear. V was pared by 2 bases and J by 8 bases, with 7 bases between. This CDR3 is 13 amino acids long. Germline V gene lookup returns CDR1 ENHRY and CDR2 SYGVKD. DNA of the CDR3: TGTGCCATCAGTGAGCTGGCAGATTCACCCCTCCACTTT. The encoded protein is CAISELADSPLHF.

This clone was seen only once. The V call is TRBV30, the J call TRBJ1-1, with TRBD1 matching over 8 bases. The junction had 3 bases not matched to a gene; V was cut back by 5 bases and J by 4 bases. The germline gives CDR1 GTSNPN, CDR2 SVGIG (reference sequence). This CDR3 spans 12 amino acids. As DNA, the CDR3 is TGTGCCTGGGGACAGGGTGTCACTGAAGCTTTCTTT. This gives the protein CAWGQGVTEAFF.

V is TRBV5-6 and J is TRBJ2-1, with TRBD2 matching 8 bases. From germline, CDR1 is SGHDT and CDR2 YYEEEE. With 1 base clipped from V and 7 bases from J, the junction kept 10 bases outside the gene matches. The CDR3 is made up of 16 amino acids. DNA of the CDR3: TGTGCCAGCAGCTTGAGGGGCGGGAGGCCGGGAAATGAGCAGTTCTTC. Translated, it gives CASSLRGGRPGNEQFF.